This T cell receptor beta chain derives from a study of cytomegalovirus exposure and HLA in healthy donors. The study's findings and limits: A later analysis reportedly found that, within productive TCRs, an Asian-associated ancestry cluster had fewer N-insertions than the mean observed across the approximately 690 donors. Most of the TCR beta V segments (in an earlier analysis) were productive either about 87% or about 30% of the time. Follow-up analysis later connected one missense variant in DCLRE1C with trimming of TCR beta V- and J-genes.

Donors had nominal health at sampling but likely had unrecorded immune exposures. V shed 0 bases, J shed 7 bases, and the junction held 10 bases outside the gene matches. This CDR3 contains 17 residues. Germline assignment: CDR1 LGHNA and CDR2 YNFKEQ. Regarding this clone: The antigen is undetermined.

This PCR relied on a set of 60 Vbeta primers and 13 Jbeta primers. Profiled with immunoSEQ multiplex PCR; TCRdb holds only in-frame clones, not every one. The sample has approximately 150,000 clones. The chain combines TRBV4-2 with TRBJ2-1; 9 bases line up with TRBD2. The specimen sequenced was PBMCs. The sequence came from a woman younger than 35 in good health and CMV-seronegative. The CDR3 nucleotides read TGTGCCAGCAGCCAAGATCTTGCTGGACTAGCGTGGAATGAGCAGTTCTTC. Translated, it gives CASSQDLAGLAWNEQFF.